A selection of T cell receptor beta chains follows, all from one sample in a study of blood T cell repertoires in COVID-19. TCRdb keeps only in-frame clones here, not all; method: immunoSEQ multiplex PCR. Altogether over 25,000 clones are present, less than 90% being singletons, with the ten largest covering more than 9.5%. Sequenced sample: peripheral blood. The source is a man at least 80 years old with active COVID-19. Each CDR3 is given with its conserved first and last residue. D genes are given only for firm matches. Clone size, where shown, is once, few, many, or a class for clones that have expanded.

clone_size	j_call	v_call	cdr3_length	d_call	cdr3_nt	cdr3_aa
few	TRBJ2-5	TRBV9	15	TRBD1	TGTGCCAGCAGCCCGGGACAGGGTGGATCGGAGACCCAGTACTTC	CASSPGQGGSETQYF
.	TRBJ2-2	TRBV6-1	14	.	TGTGCCAGCAGTGAACAGATAAACACCGGGGAGCTGTTTTTT	CASSEQINTGELFF
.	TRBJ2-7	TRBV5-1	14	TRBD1	TGCGCCAGCAGCCCGGGACAGGGCCCCTACGAGCAGTACTTC	CASSPGQGPYEQYF
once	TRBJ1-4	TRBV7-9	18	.	TGTGCCAGCAGCCCACCTACAGGGACCGGGGCTACTAATGAAAAACTGTTTTTT	CASSPPTGTGATNEKLFF
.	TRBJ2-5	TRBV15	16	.	TGTGCCACCAGCAAGGCCGTATTGAGACAGTGGGAGACCCAGTACTTC	CATSKAVLRQWETQYF
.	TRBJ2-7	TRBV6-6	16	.	TGTGCCAGCAGTTCCCCGGGTTTAGTCCGGCTCTACGAGCAGTACTTC	CASSSPGLVRLYEQYF
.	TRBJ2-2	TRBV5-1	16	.	TGCGCCAGCAGCTTGGGGCGGCACCTCGACACCGGGGAGCTGTTTTTT	CASSLGRHLDTGELFF
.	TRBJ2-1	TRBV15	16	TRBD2	TGTGCCACCACCAAGATAGGCAGCGGGGGAAACAATGAGCAGTTCTTC	CATTKIGSGGNNEQFF
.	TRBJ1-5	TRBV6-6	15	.	TGTGCCAGCAGTGCCGACAGGTATAGCAATCAGCCCCAGCATTTT	CASSADRYSNQPQHF
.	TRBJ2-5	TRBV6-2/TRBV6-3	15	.	TGTGCCAGCAGTTATCGCCAGGGAAATAGAGAGACCCAGTACTTC	CASSYRQGNRETQYF
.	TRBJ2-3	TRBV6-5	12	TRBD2	TGTGCCAGCAGGGGGACTAGCAGGGCGCAGTATTTT	CASRGTSRAQYF
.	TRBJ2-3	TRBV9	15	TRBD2	TGTGCCAGCAGCGATGCCGGGGGGGAGCGAGATACGCAGTATTTT	CASSDAGGERDTQYF
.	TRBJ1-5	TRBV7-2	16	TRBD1	TGTGCCAGCAGCTTAAGGGGGACAGGGAGGAATCAGCCCCAGCATTTT	CASSLRGTGRNQPQHF
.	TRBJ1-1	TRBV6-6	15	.	TGTGCCAGCAGTTCGAATCTAGGAGTTGGAACTGAAGCTTTCTTT	CASSSNLGVGTEAFF
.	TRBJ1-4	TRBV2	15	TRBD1	TGTGCCAGCAGTGAAAGGACAGGGGCGGGTGAAAAACTGTTTTTT	CASSERTGAGEKLFF
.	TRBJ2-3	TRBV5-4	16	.	TGTGCCAGCAGCTACGGGTCCACGAGGGGCACAGATACGCAGTATTTT	CASSYGSTRGTDTQYF
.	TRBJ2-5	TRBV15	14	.	TGTGCCACCAGCAGAGCTCAGGGTCTACGGACCCAGTACTTC	CATSRAQGLRTQYF
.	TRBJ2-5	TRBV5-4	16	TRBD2	TGTGCCAGCAGCCGCGGGACTAGCGGGGGGGAAGAGACCCAGTACTTC	CASSRGTSGGEETQYF
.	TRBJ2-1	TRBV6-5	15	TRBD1	TGTGCCAGCAGCCGACAGGGGGCGTCTTACAATGAGCAGTTCTTC	CASSRQGASYNEQFF
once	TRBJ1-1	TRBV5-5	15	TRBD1	TGTGCCAGCAGCTTAGCAGGGGGCTCGGGGACTGAAGCTTTCTTT	CASSLAGGSGTEAFF
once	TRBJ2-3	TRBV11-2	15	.	TGTGCCAGCATACAGTGGCGGACTAGCACAGATACGCAGTATTTT	CASIQWRTSTDTQYF
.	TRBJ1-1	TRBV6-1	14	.	TGTGCCAGCAGTGAAAGGGGCCGATGGACTGAAGCTTTCTTT	CASSERGRWTEAFF
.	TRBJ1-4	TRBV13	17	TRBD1	TGTGCCAGCAGCTTAGTGGCCAGGGGGCGGTTAATGAAGGAACTGTTTTTT	CASSLVARGRLMKELFF
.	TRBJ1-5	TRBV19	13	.	TGTGCCAGTAGTATAACAGGGTTTCAGCCCCAGCATTTT	CASSITGFQPQHF
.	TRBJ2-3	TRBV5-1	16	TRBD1	TGCGCCAGCAGCTTCCAAAGACAGGGAGGCACAGATACGCAGTATTTT	CASSFQRQGGTDTQYF
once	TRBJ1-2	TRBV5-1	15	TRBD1	TGCGCCAGCAGCGGACAGGGGGCGGGCGGTCTTGGCTACACCTTC	CASSGQGAGGLGYTF
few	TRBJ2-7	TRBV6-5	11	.	TGTGCCAGCAGGGAGACTCCAGAGCAGTACTTC	CASRETPEQYF
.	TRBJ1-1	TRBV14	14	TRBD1	TGTGCCAGCAGCCGAACAGGGGATGGCACTGAAGCTTTCTTT	CASSRTGDGTEAFF
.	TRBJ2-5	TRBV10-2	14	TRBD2	TGCGCCAGCAGCGCTAGCGGAAGACAAGAGACCCAGTACTTC	CASSASGRQETQYF
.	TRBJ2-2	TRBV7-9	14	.	TGTGCCAGCAGCTTAACGCAGGGGTCCGGGGAGCTGTTTTTT	CASSLTQGSGELFF
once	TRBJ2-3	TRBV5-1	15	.	TGCGCCAGCAGTCAGGTCGCGGGTAGCACAGATACGCAGTATTTT	CASSQVAGSTDTQYF
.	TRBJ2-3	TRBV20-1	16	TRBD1	TGCAGTGCTAGTACGGGACAGGGGGCCGGCACAGATACGCAGTATTTT	CSASTGQGAGTDTQYF
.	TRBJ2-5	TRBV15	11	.	TGTGCCACCAGGGTCGCGGAGACCCAGTACTTC	CATRVAETQYF
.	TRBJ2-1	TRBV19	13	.	TGTGCCAGTAGAGGACAGTCCTACAATGAGCAGTTCTTC	CASRGQSYNEQFF
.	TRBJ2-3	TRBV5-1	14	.	TGCGCCAGCAGCTTGGGCGGCCACACAGATACGCAGTATTTT	CASSLGGHTDTQYF
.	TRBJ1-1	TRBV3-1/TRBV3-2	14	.	TGTGCCAGCAGCCAAGGAGACAGTTCCGCTGAAGCTTTCTTT	CASSQGDSSAEAFF
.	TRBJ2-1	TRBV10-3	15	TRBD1	TGTGCCATCAGCAAGGGGGCTATCGGTAGCGATGAGCAGTTCTTC	CAISKGAIGSDEQFF
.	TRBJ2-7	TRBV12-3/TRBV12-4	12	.	TGTGCCAGCAGTTTAAGGGGCCGCGAGCAGTACTTC	CASSLRGREQYF
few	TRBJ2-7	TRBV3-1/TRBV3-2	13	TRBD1	TGTGCCAGCAGCCAAGGGACAGGGAACGAGCAGTACTTC	CASSQGTGNEQYF
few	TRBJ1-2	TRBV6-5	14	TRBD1	TGTGCCAGCAGTCCGGGACAGTCCACGATTGGCTACACCTTC	CASSPGQSTIGYTF
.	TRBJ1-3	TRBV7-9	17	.	TGTGCCAGCAGCTCATTCCTAGACTGGAGCTCTGGAAACACCATATATTTT	CASSSFLDWSSGNTIYF
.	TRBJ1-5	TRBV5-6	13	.	TGTGCCAGCAGCGTGGGACGGGATCGGCCCCAGCATTTT	CASSVGRDRPQHF
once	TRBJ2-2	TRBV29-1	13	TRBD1	TGCAGCGTTCGAGCAGGGGGCACCGGGGAGCTGTTTTTT	CSVRAGGTGELFF
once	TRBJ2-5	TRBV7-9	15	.	TGTGCCAGCAGCCGCGCGTCAGGGGTCGAAGAGACCCAGTACTTC	CASSRASGVEETQYF
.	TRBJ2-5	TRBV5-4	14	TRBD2	TGTGCCAGCAGCAGTGGGACTAGTCAAGAGACCCAGTACTTC	CASSSGTSQETQYF
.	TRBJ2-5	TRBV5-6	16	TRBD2	TGTGCCAGCAGCCCGCTGGGGGGGGGACCACAAGAGACCCAGTACTTC	CASSPLGGGPQETQYF
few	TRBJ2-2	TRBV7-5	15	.	TGTGTCAGAAGCTTAGAGTTGGGCCACACCGGGGAGCTGTTTTTT	CVRSLELGHTGELFF
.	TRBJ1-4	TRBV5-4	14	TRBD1	TGTGCCAGCAGCTCGGACAGGTTCGATGAAAAACTGTTTTTT	CASSSDRFDEKLFF
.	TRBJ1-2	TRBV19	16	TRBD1	TGTGCCACCACGATTACTCGGCGACAGGGGGCTGATGGCTACACCTTC	CATTITRRQGADGYTF
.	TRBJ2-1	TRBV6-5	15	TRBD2	TGTGCCAGCAGGACTAGCGGAAGCTCCTACAATGAGCAGTTCTTC	CASRTSGSSYNEQFF